These 12 T cell receptor beta chains were sequenced from one sample in a study of cytomegalovirus exposure and HLA in healthy donors. The PCR employed 60 Vbeta primers together with 13 Jbeta primers. Data came from immunoSEQ multiplex PCR; TCRdb stores just in-frame clones and leaves some out. Here the sample spans approximately 190,000 clones, more than 80% being singletons. Material: PBMCs. Every receptor here comes from a woman between 45 and 65 years old in good health and CMV-seropositive.

The chain uses TRBV5-5 and TRBJ1-1, with a weak D call TRBD1 (6 bases). CDR1 SGHKS and CDR2 YYEKEE come from the germline V gene (reference sequence). Trimming cost V 3 bases and J 10 bases, with 13 bases left between them. The CDR3 extends over 12 amino acids. The CDR3, as DNA: TGTGCCAGCAGCTGGGACACCCGAGGAGCTTTCTTT. It specifies CASSWDTRGAFF.

The CDR3 reads CASSPQDINEKLFF. The CDR3, as DNA: TGTGCCAGCAGCCCGCAGGACATTAATGAAAAACTGTTTTTT. The chain combines TRBV5-8 with TRBJ1-4; TRBD1 is a possible D gene (5 bases). Per germline, CDR1 SGHTS and CDR2 YDEGEE. This CDR3 has 14 amino acids. Trimming took 4 bases from V and 4 from J, leaving 11 bases between them.

This chain joins TRBV5-1 and TRBJ1-1, with D perhaps matching TRBD1 (5 bases). The CDR3 loop spans 14 amino acids. V dropped 6 bases and J dropped 1 base, with 13 bases sitting between them. Germline V CDR1 and CDR2: SGHRS, YFSETQ. CDR3 sequence reads: CASTLTGENTEAFF. The CDR3 DNA sequence: TGCGCCAGCACGTTAACGGGGGAGAACACTGAAGCTTTCTTT.

This clone was counted between two and nine times. The rearrangement uses TRBV18 and TRBJ2-1, with 15 bases that match TRBD2. The J segment lost 7 bases and the V segment lost 3 bases, leaving 10 bases of the junction unmatched. CDR3 length: 18 amino acids. The V gene's germline CDR1 is KGHSH and CDR2 LQKENI. The CDR3 DNA reads as TGTGCCAGCTCACCGTTGGGACTAGCGGGGGGCCGAGTGAATGAGCAGTTCTTC. Translated: CASSPLGLAGGRVNEQFF.

The chain has TRBV4-2 and TRBJ2-7; 8 positions agree with TRBD2. V was clipped by 4 bases and J by 2 bases; unmatched bases: 7. The CDR3 extends over 15 amino acids. CDR1 is LGHNA, CDR2 YNFKEQ, per germline. CDR3 bases: TGTGCCAGCAGCCCCCAGCGGGGGCCGACCTACGAGCAGTACTTC. As protein: CASSPQRGPTYEQYF.

The chain employs TRBV10-3 and TRBJ1-2; TRBD1 matches at 9 bases. V lost 2 bases and J lost 3; bases outside the gene matches: 7. Germline V gene sequence: CDR1 ENHRY, CDR2 SYGVKD. This CDR3 is 16 amino acids long. The CDR3 nucleotides are TGTGCCATCAGTGAGCCGGGGACAGGGCTGGACTATGGCTACACCTTC. As protein: CAISEPGTGLDYGYTF.

The V call is TRBV7-3, the J call TRBJ2-1; 8 bases line up with TRBD2. CDR1 is SGHTA, CDR2 FQGTGA, per germline. The CDR3 is made up of 15 amino acids. The junction had 10 bases not matched to a gene; V was cut back by 5 bases and J by 7 bases. CDR3 DNA: TGTGCCAGCAGCCCTACCGGGACTAGTCAAAATGAGCAGTTCTTC. Protein sequence: CASSPTGTSQNEQFF.

The V gene is TRBV7-6, the J gene TRBJ2-1; 9 bases are shared with TRBD1. The junction had 8 bases not matched to a gene; V was cut back by 9 bases and J by 5 bases. The CDR3 runs 14 residues. The germline gives CDR1 SGHVS, CDR2 FNYEAQ. The CDR3 nucleotides read TGTGCCAGGGAATTACAGGGGGCCAACAATGAGCAGTTCTTC. It translates to CARELQGANNEQFF.

The rearrangement joins TRBV5-5 to TRBJ2-7; D perhaps matches TRBD1 (6 bases). The length of the CDR3 is 15 residues. Germline-derived CDR1 and CDR2 are SGHKS and YYEKEE (reference sequence). Trimming pared 5 bases from V and 0 bases from J, leaving 15 bases between. The CDR3 spells CASRRTVFSSYEQYF. The CDR3 coding sequence is TGTGCCAGCAGAAGGACAGTGTTCAGCTCCTACGAGCAGTACTTC.

This rearrangement joins TRBV10-3 to TRBJ2-3, with TRBD2 matching 7 bases. Germline V gene sequence: CDR1 ENHRY, CDR2 SYGVKD. The CDR3 length is 15 residues. V dropped 3 bases and J dropped 5; count of bases not matched to a gene: 8. The CDR3 spells CAISDGGGIEDTQYF. The CDR3 DNA reads TGTGCCATCAGTGATGGGGGGGGAATCGAAGATACGCAGTATTTT.

CDR3 sequence reads: CAWSQGGDQPQHF. In nucleotides, the CDR3 is TGTGCCTGGAGTCAAGGGGGGGATCAGCCCCAGCATTTT. The chain links TRBV30 to TRBJ1-5, with D perhaps matching TRBD1 (6 bases). Germline V gene data show CDR1 as GTSNPN and CDR2 as SVGIG (reference sequence). V lost 2 bases, J lost 5 bases, and 10 bases lay in between. The CDR3 length is 13 residues.

This chain joins TRBV5-4 and TRBJ1-2, with 7 bases aligning to TRBD1. Germline V CDR1 and CDR2: SGHNT, YYREEE (reference sequence). CDR3 length: 14 amino acids. V lost 3 bases to trimming and J lost 8 bases; unmatched junction nucleotides: 10. CDR3 sequence: CASSSAGTVRGYTF. CDR3 bases: TGTGCCAGCAGCTCCGCTGGGACAGTACGGGGCTACACCTTC.